This T cell receptor (beta chain) was captured in a study of cytomegalovirus exposure and HLA in healthy donors. For the study at large: Unique TCRs numbering approximately 80 million, obtained from HLA-typed donors, made up an early data release.

Per germline, CDR1 MNHEY and CDR2 SMNVEV (reference sequence). Trimming shortened V by 2 bases and J by 4 bases, and 9 bases separated the two germline ends. The CDR3 is 14 residues long. The PCR was carried out with 60 Vbeta primers and 13 Jbeta primers. Assay used: immunoSEQ multiplex PCR; TCRdb lists only in-frame clones, some missing. The sample consists of approximately 280,000 clones, 86% of them appearing once. A remark on this clone: Its antigen is not identified.

Study results and limitations: CMV serostatus was the only recorded immune exposure for donors.

The specimen sequenced was PBMCs. This receptor was obtained from a man aged 40-49 years in good health and CMV-seropositive. The rearrangement joins TRBV27 to TRBJ1-5; D may be TRBD1 (5 bases). CDR3 DNA sequence: TGTGCCAGCAGTTTAGCGGGGGGGAATCAGCCCCAGCATTTT. Its translation: CASSLAGGNQPQHF.